The T cell receptor beta chain described here comes from a study of blood T cell repertoires in COVID-19. Study information: Sample material is recorded as cDNA or gDNA derived from T cells, B-cell-depleted T cells, or PBMCs.

Participants were aged roughly 18 to 90 years, lived in 25 or so US areas, and enrolled virtually. The protocol was immunoSEQ multiplex PCR, while the TCRdb copy is restricted to in-frame clones and leaves out a portion. Here the sample spans 200,000 to 250,000 clones, 80% to 90% being singletons. V dropped 10 bases and J dropped 0 bases, with 13 bases sitting between them. Germline CDR1 and CDR2: MNHEY and SVGAGI. The CDR3 contains 14 residues. The chain employs TRBV6-5 and TRBJ1-5; D is unresolved. The sample was PBMCs or T cells enriched from blood (not recorded which). The TCR originated in a woman aged 25 to 39 who had been exposed to COVID-19. CDR3 DNA: TGTGCCACCTCATCCGGTCATAGCAATCAGCCCCAGCATTTT. Its protein is CATSSGHSNQPQHF.